This record concerns one T cell receptor (beta chain) sequence. What it recognizes is unknown. The data belong to a study of cytotoxic CD8 clonotypes in ibrutinib-treated CLL. Method: immunoSEQ multiplex PCR; TCRdb's copy keeps in-frame clones and lacks some. The sample lists 65,000 to 95,000 clones, about 86% occurring once. The ends were cut back, 2 bases at V and 5 bases at J, with 9 bases in the middle. Looked up from germline, CDR1 is GTSNPN and CDR2 is SVGIG (reference sequence). This CDR3 has 13 amino acids. Study conclusions and caveats: Public clonotypes (which were uncommon) either contracted or remained stable on treatment.

This chain links TRBV30 with TRBJ2-2, with D unclear. The origin of this receptor is a human donor with chronic lymphocytic leukemia. The input for sequencing was PBMCs, taken before ibrutinib treatment. The CDR3 protein is CAWSKQWTGELFF. The DNA of the CDR3 is TGTGCCTGGAGTAAACAGTGGACCGGGGAGCTGTTTTTT.